The 8 T cell receptor beta chains given below trace back to one sample, sequenced in a study of blood T cell repertoires in COVID-19. Libraries were prepared by immunoSEQ multiplex PCR; TCRdb keeps only in-frame clonotypes and omits some of them. The top ten clones hold 5.9% of a sample with 25,000 to 30,000 clones, 70% to 90% of them seen once. What was sequenced was peripheral blood. Source of these receptors: a human donor in a cohort sampled during active COVID-19.

V usage is TRBV27 and J usage is TRBJ1-2; the match to TRBD1 covers 7 bases. The CDR3 has 13 residues. The J segment lost 3 bases and the V segment lost 5 bases, leaving 3 bases of the junction unmatched. CDR1 and CDR2 from the germline V gene are MNHEY and SMNVEV (reference sequence). The chain's CDR3 is CASSLDRDYGYTF. CDR3 DNA sequence: TGTGCCAGCAGTCTTGACAGGGACTATGGCTACACCTTC.

The rearrangement joins TRBV11-2 to TRBJ1-5; D is unclear. The CDR3 extends over 14 amino acids. The V gene's germline CDR1 is SGHAT and CDR2 FQNNGV. V shed 0 bases and J shed 2 bases, with 5 bases lying between them. This CDR3 is CASSLDRGNQPQHF. CDR3 nucleotides: TGTGCCAGCAGCTTAGATCGAGGCAATCAGCCCCAGCATTTT.

The J gene is TRBJ2-3, the V gene TRBV6-1; perhaps TRBD1 as D (5 bases). Germline assignment: CDR1 MNHNS and CDR2 SASEGT. There are 16 residues in the CDR3. With 0 bases removed from V and 1 base from J, the gap between germline ends came to 11 bases. The CDR3: CASSEAGRAGTDTQYF. The CDR3, as DNA: TGTGCCAGCAGTGAAGCGGGCAGGGCGGGCACAGATACGCAGTATTTT.

V usage is TRBV15 and J usage is TRBJ2-3, with 8 bases lining up with TRBD2. The CDR3 sequence is 15 residues long. The germline gives CDR1 LNHNV, CDR2 YYDKDF (reference sequence). After removal of 5 bases from V and 6 bases from J, the junction contained 10 bases not matched to a gene. CDR3 residues: CATSPGTRAPDTQYF. In DNA, the CDR3 is TGTGCCACCAGCCCCGGGACTAGGGCTCCGGATACGCAGTATTTT.

The chain combines TRBV5-1 with TRBJ2-7; TRBD1 matches at 10 bases. J lost 3 bases, V lost 4 bases, and 4 bases had no gene match. CDR1 is SGHRS and CDR2 is YFSETQ in the germline V gene. CDR3 length equals 14 residues. The CDR3 DNA is TGCGCCAGCAGCGGGACAGGGGCGGACTACGAGCAGTACTTC. Its translation: CASSGTGADYEQYF.

This sequence joins TRBV4-2 and TRBJ2-2, with D perhaps TRBD1 (5 bases). The CDR3 spans 16 residues. Trimming stripped 0 bases from V and 2 bases from J, with 10 bases between. CDR1 LGHNA and CDR2 YNFKEQ come from the germline V gene. CDR3 region: CASSQDLQGNTGELFF. CDR3 nucleotide sequence: TGTGCCAGCAGCCAAGACCTTCAGGGTAACACCGGGGAGCTGTTTTTT.

V usage is TRBV6-2 or TRBV6-3 and J usage is TRBJ2-5; 10 bases agree with TRBD2. Per the germline V gene, CDR1 is MNHEY and CDR2 is SVGEGT. The junction had 10 bases not matched to a gene; V was cut back by 4 bases and J by 5 bases. CDR3 length equals 16 residues. The CDR3 coding sequence is TGTGCCAGCAGTTTTTTCCCACCAGCGGGGGGGGAGACCCAGTACTTC. Protein product: CASSFFPPAGGETQYF.

The sample holds one count of this clone. The V call is TRBV6-6, the J call TRBJ2-7, with D maybe TRBD2 (6 bases). The CDR3 covers 14 residues. Germline-derived CDR1 and CDR2 are MNHNY and SVGAGI (reference sequence). V was clipped by 0 bases and J by 6 bases, with 12 bases between them. The CDR3 DNA reads as TGTGCCAGCAGTTACTCGGAGGGACCGGGCGAGCAGTACTTC. This gives the protein CASSYSEGPGEQYF.